The text below deals with one T cell receptor (beta chain). What it binds is not known. The PCR ran on 60 Vbeta and 13 Jbeta primers. Methods used by the authors: Approximately 73 million unique TCR beta chains, 10 million to 14 million shared, were counted in a later analysis. Libraries were prepared by immunoSEQ multiplex PCR; TCRdb keeps only in-frame clonotypes and omits some of them. Clonal size and the V and J genes are those of that table, whereas D and trimming came from the DNA. This repertoire includes about 120,000 clones. Germline V CDR1 and CDR2: SNHLY, FYNNEI. The V segment lost 2 bases and the J segment 8 bases; nucleotides outside the gene matches: 12. This CDR3 region has 16 residues. This entry comes from a study of cytomegalovirus exposure and HLA in healthy donors. Findings and caveats of the study: For most TCR sequences rarity was the rule, although some public TCRs occurred in many donors. The analysis excluded some indistinguishable V segments, including TRBV6-2 and TRBV6-3.

The clonotype comes from a woman aged 35 to 49 in good health and CMV-seropositive. V is TRBV2 and J is TRBJ1-1; 9 bases are a match to TRBD1. Sequencing was performed on PBMCs. The CDR3 region has the DNA TGTGCCAGCAGTGAACTCGGGACAGGGATCTCCGGGGAAGCTTTCTTT. This sequence encodes CASSELGTGISGEAFF.